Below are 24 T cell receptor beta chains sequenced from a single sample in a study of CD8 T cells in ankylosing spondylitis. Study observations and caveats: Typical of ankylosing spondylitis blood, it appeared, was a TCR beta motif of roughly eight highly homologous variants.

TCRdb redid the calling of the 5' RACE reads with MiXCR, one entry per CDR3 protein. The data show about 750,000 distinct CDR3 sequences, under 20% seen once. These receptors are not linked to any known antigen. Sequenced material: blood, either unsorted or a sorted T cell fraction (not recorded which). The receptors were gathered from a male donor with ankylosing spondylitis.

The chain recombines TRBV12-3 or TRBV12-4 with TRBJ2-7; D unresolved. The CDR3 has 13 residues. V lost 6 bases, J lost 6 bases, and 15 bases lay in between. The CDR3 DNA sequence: TGTGCCAGCAGCCTTATCGCTTTTTCCGAGCAGTACTTC. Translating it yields CASSLIAFSEQYF.

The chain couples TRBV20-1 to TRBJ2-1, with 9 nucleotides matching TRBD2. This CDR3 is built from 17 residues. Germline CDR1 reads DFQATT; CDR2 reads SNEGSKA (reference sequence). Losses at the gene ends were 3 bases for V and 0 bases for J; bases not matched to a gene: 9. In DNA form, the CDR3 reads TGCAGTGCTAGTGACGCGGGGGGGCTTAGCTCCTACAATGAGCAGTTCTTC. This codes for CSASDAGGLSSYNEQFF.

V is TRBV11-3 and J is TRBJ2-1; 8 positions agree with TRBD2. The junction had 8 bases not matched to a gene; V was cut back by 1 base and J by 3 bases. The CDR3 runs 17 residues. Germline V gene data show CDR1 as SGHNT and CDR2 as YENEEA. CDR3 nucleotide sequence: TGTGCCAGCAGCTTAGGCGGACTAGCCGTAGGCTACAATGAGCAGTTCTTC. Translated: CASSLGGLAVGYNEQFF.

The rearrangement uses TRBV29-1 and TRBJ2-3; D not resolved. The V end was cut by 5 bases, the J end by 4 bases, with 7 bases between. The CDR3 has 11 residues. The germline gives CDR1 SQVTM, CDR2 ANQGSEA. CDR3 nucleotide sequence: TGCAGCGTTCTCCACCCAGATACGCAGTATTTT. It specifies CSVLHPDTQYF.

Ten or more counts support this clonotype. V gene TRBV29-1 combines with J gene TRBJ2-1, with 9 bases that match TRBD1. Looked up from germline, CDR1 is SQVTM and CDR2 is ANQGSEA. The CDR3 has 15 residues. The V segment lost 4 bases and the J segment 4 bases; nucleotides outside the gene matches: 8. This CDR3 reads CSVADGTGRYNEQFF. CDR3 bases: TGCAGCGTTGCAGACGGGACAGGGAGATACAATGAGCAGTTCTTC.

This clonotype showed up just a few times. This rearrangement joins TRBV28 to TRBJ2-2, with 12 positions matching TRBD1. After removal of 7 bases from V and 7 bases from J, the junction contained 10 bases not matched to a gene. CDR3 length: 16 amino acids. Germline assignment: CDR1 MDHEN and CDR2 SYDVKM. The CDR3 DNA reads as TGTGCCAGCACTTCCTTGGGACAGGGGGCGATCGGGGAGCTGTTTTTT. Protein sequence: CASTSLGQGAIGELFF.

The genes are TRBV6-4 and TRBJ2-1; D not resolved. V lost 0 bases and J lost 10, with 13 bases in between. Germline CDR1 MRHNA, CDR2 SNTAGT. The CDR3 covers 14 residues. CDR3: CASSDSDSRREQFF. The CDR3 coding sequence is TGTGCCAGCAGTGACTCCGACTCGAGACGCGAGCAGTTCTTC.

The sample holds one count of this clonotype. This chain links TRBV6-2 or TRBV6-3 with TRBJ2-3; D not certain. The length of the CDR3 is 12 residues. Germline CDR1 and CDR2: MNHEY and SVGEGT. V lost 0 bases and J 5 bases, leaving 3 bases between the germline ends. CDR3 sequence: CASSYSIDTQYF. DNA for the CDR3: TGTGCCAGCAGTTACTCTATAGATACGCAGTATTTT.

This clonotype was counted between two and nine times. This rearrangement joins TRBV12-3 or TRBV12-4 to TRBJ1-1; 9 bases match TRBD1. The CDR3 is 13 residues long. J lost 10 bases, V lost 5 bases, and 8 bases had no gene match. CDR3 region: CASSIPGQGVAFF. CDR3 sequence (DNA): TGTGCCAGCAGTATACCGGGACAGGGAGTAGCTTTCTTT.

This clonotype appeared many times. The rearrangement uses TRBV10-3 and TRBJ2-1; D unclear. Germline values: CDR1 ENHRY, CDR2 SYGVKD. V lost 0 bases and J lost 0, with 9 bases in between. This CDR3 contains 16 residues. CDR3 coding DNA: TGTGCCATCAGTGAGTCGTACCTAAACTCCTACAATGAGCAGTTCTTC. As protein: CAISESYLNSYNEQFF.

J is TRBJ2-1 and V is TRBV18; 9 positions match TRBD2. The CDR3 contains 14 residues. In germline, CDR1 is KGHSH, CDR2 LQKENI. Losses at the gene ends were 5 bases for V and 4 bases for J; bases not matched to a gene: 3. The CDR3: CASSGLAPYNEQFF. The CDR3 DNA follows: TGTGCCAGCTCAGGACTAGCGCCATACAATGAGCAGTTCTTC. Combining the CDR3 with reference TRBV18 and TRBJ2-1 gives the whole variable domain NAGVMQNPRHLVRRRGQEARLRCSPMKGHSHVYWYRQLPEEGLKFMVYLQKENIIDESGMPKERFSAEFPKEGPSILRIQQVVRGDSAAYFCASSGLAPYNEQFFGPGTRLTVL.

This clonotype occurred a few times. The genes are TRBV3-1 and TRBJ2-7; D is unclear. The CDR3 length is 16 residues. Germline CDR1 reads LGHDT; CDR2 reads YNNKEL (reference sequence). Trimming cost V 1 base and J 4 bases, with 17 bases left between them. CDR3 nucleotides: TGTGCCAGCAGCCAAGGCGGACCTCACATCGCGTACGAGCAGTACTTC. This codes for CASSQGGPHIAYEQYF.

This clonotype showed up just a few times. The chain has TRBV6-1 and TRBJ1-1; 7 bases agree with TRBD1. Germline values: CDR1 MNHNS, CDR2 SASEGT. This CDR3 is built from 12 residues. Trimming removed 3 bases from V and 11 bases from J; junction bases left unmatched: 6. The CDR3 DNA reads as TGTGCCAGCAGTGAGAAAACAGGGGCGGCTTTCTTT. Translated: CASSEKTGAAFF.

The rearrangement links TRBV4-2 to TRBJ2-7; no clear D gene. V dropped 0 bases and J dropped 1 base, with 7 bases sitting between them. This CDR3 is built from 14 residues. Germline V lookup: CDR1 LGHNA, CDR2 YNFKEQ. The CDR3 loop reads CASSQDQLSYEQYF. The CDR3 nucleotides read TGTGCCAGCAGCCAAGATCAACTGTCCTACGAGCAGTACTTC.

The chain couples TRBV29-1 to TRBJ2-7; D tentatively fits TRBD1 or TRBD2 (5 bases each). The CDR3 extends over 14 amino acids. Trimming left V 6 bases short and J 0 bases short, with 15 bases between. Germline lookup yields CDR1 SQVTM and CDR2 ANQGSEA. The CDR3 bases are TGCAGCGTCGCAGGGTGGGGGAGCTCCTACGAGCAGTACTTC. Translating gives CSVAGWGSSYEQYF.

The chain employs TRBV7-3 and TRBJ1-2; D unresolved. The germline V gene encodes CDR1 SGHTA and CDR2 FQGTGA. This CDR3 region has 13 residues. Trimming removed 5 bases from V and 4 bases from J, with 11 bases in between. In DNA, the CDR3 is TGTGCCAGCAGCCCGGACGGATTCTATGGCTACACCTTC. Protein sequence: CASSPDGFYGYTF.

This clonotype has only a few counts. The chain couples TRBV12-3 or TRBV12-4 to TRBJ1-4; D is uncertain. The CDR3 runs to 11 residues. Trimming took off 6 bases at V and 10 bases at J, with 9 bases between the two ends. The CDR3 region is CASRIHVKLFF. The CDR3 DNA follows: TGTGCCAGCAGGATCCATGTAAAACTGTTTTTT.

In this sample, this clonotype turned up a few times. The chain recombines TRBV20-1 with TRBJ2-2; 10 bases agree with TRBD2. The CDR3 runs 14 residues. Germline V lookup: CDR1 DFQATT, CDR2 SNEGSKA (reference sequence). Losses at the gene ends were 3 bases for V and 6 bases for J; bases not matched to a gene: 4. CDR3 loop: CSASTSGIAGELFF. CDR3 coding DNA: TGCAGTGCTAGTACTAGCGGGATCGCCGGGGAGCTGTTTTTT.

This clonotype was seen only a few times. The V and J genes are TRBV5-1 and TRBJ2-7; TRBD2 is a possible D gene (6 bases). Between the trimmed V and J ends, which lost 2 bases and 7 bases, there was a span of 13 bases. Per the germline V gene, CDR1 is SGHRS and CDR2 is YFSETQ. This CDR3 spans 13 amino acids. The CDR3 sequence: CASSFLAGREQYF. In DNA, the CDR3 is TGCGCCAGCAGCTTTTTGGCAGGGAGGGAGCAGTACTTC.

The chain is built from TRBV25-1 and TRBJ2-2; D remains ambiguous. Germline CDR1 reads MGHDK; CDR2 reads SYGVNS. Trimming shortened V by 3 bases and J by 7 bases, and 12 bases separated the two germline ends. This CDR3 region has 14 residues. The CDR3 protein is CASSDPGSIGELFF. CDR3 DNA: TGTGCCAGCAGTGATCCCGGATCGATCGGGGAGCTGTTTTTT.

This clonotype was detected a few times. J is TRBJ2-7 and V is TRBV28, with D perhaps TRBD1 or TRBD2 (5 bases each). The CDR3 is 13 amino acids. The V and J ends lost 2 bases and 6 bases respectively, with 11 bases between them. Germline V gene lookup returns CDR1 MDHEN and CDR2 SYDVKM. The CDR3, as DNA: TGTGCCAGCAGTTTAATCAGGGACGCCGAGCAGTACTTC. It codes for CASSLIRDAEQYF.

In DNA, the CDR3 is TGTGCCAGCAAGGCGGGAGTAACAGATACGCAGTATTTT. The encoded protein is CASKAGVTDTQYF. The chain recombines TRBV6-1 with TRBJ2-3, with TRBD2 matching over 7 bases. Germline V CDR1 and CDR2: MNHNS, SASEGT. The CDR3 runs 13 residues. V lost 7 bases to trimming and J lost 3 bases; unmatched junction nucleotides: 4.

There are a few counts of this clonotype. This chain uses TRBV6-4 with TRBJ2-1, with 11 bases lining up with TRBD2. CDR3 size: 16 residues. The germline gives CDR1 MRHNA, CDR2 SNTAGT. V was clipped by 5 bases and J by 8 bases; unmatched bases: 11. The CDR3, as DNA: TGTGCCAGCAGTCCCCTAACTAGCGGGAGTGTCGATGAGCAGTTCTTC. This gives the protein CASSPLTSGSVDEQFF.

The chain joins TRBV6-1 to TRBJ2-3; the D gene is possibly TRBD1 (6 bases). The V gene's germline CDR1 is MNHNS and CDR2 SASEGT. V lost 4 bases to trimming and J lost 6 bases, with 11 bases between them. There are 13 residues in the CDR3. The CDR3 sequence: CASSVDRWDTQYF. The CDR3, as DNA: TGTGCCAGCAGTGTTGACAGGTGGGATACGCAGTATTTT.